Sequencing of this T cell receptor beta chain was carried out in a study of cytomegalovirus exposure and HLA in healthy donors. PCR involved 60 Vbeta and 13 Jbeta primers. The assay was immunoSEQ multiplex PCR, and TCRdb's table has in-frame clones only and misses some. The sample carries 180,000 or so clones, roughly 85% recorded once. This CDR3 contains 16 residues. Germline CDR1 MDHEN, CDR2 SYDVKM. With 4 bases removed from V and 0 bases from J, the gap between germline ends came to 10 bases. The chain recombines TRBV28 with TRBJ2-6; D unclear. The TCR was taken from a man between 18 and 35 years old in good health and CMV-seropositive. Source material: PBMCs. The CDR3: CASSSPPLSGANVLTF. The CDR3 nucleotides are TGTGCCAGCAGTTCCCCCCCCCTCTCTGGGGCCAACGTCCTGACTTTC.